The 5 T cell receptor beta chains reported below all come from one sample, sequenced in a study. Each CDR3 protein is one row after TCRdb ran MiXCR on the 5' RACE reads. Here the sample spans some 540 distinct CDR3 sequences, roughly 9% being singletons. Input material: total memory T cells from blood PBMCs. Subset denoted: transitional memory CD4+ T cells. These receptors were obtained from a male donor with HIV.

The rearrangement uses TRBV11-2 and TRBJ2-1; TRBD2 is a possible D gene (5 bases). CDR1 and CDR2 (germline): SGHAT, FQNNGV. The CDR3 runs 12 residues. Deletions cut 5 bases from V and 10 bases from J, with 12 bases between. The CDR3 reads CASSPSAGEQFF. Written as DNA, the CDR3 is TGTGCCAGCAGCCCGTCCGCGGGCGAGCAGTTCTTC.

This clonotype has only a few counts. V gene TRBV19 combines with J gene TRBJ2-7, with TRBD2 identical over 7 bases. The CDR3 runs to 13 residues. The trim removed 4 bases at V and 3 bases at J, leaving 3 bases unmatched. CDR1 LNHDA and CDR2 SQIVND come from the germline V gene (reference sequence). The DNA of the CDR3 is TGTGCCAGTAGTAGGGGACTATACTACGAGCAGTACTTC. Amino acids: CASSRGLYYEQYF.

By proportion, this clonotype is large. One end of the junction does not line up with germline, which may come from a read error. V gene TRBV7-6 combines with J gene TRBJ2-2; weak D call: TRBD2 (6 bases). This CDR3 is built from 14 residues. Germline CDR1 is SGHVS and CDR2 is FNYEAQ. CDR3 DNA sequence: TGTGCTAGCAGCTTATCCGGGGGAACCGGGGAGCTGTTTTTT. The encoded protein is CASSLSGGTGELFF.

This clonotype is large by share. The rearrangement joins TRBV11-1 to TRBJ2-1; D gene uncertain. V was pared by 5 bases and J by 1 base, with 15 bases between. Germline V gene lookup returns CDR1 SGHAT and CDR2 FQDESV (reference sequence). The CDR3 length is 16 residues. The CDR3 region has the DNA TGTGCCAGCAGCATTTTAGGGATTCGGTCCTACAATGAGCAGTTCTTC. Its translation: CASSILGIRSYNEQFF.

This chain links TRBV10-1 with TRBJ1-2; a possible D gene is TRBD1 (5 bases). Germline V CDR1 and CDR2: WNHNN, SYGVQD (reference sequence). Trimming stripped 9 bases from V and 2 bases from J, with 16 bases between. The CDR3 contains 14 residues. The CDR3 loop is CASSDPRVNYGYTF. The CDR3 DNA is TGCGCCAGTTCGGATCCCAGGGTAAACTATGGCTACACCTTC.